These 30 T cell receptor beta chains were sequenced from one sample in a study of CD8 T cells in ankylosing spondylitis. These receptors lack a known antigen. General study points: A motif of under ten highly homologous TCR beta variants was seen as apparently characteristic of ankylosing spondylitis blood.

TCRdb fed the 5' RACE reads into MiXCR, producing one record per CDR3 protein. The sample holds more than 650,000 distinct CDR3 sequences; about an eighth are singletons and the top ten take roughly 0.51%. Sequencing was performed on blood, either unsorted or a sorted T cell fraction (not recorded which). All receptors come from a male donor with ankylosing spondylitis.

In nucleotides, the CDR3 is TGTGCCAGCAGCAACGGACGGACTGAAAATGAAGCTTTCTTT. This codes for CASSNGRTENEAFF. This chain joins TRBV2 and TRBJ1-1; D gene ambiguous. Trimming pared 6 bases from V and 7 bases from J, leaving 18 bases between. The CDR3 consists of 14 residues. The V gene's germline CDR1 is SNHLY and CDR2 FYNNEI.

This clonotype was found a few times. V is TRBV4-3 and J is TRBJ1-4; D unresolved. With 2 bases removed from V and 0 bases from J, the gap between germline ends came to 13 bases. The CDR3 covers 17 residues. The germline CDR1 and CDR2 sequences are LGHNA and YSLEER. The CDR3 protein is CASSQYSAVTTNEKLFF. CDR3 DNA sequence: TGCGCCAGCAGCCAATACAGCGCGGTAACAACTAATGAAAAACTGTTTTTT.

The CDR3 sequence: CASSSVGGRTDTQYF. The CDR3, as DNA: TGTGCCAGCAGCTCGGTCGGGGGACGCACAGATACGCAGTATTTT. The chain couples TRBV7-3 to TRBJ2-3, with a tentative D call TRBD2 (6 bases). V was trimmed by 4 bases and J by 1 base, leaving 12 bases between them. The length of the CDR3 is 15 residues. Germline V CDR1 and CDR2: SGHTA, FQGTGA. Full variable domain (rest looked up from reference TRBV7-3 and TRBJ2-3): GAGVSQTPSNKVTEKGKYVELRCDPISGHTALYWYRQSLGQGPEFLIYFQGTGAADDSGLPNDRFFAVRPEGSVSTLKIQRTERGDSAVYLCASSSVGGRTDTQYFGPGTRLTVL.

This clonotype was seen more than once but under ten times. CDR3 residues: CASTSGYQETQYF. The CDR3 DNA sequence: TGTGCCAGCACGTCAGGGTACCAAGAGACCCAGTACTTC. The gene calls are TRBV6-2 or TRBV6-3 and TRBJ2-5; D may be TRBD1 (5 bases). Germline V gene sequence: CDR1 MNHEY, CDR2 SVGEGT. The ends were cut back, 7 bases at V and 0 bases at J, with 9 bases in the middle. This CDR3 contains 13 residues.

This clonotype was detected ten times or more. The chain combines TRBV20-1 with TRBJ2-1, with no clear D. From germline, CDR1 is DFQATT and CDR2 SNEGSKA (reference sequence). There are 11 residues in the CDR3. V was clipped by 0 bases and J by 15 bases, with 12 bases between them. The CDR3 region has the DNA TGCAGTGCTAGAGATCGGGCTAGGGTGTTCTTC. Translating it yields CSARDRARVFF.

The V call is TRBV3-1, the J call TRBJ2-1; 8 bases are shared with TRBD2. CDR1 is LGHDT and CDR2 is YNNKEL in the germline V gene (reference sequence). The J segment lost 6 bases and the V segment lost 4 bases, leaving 11 bases of the junction unmatched. This CDR3 has 16 residues. The CDR3 nucleotides read TGTGCCAGCAGCCCCCTAGGAGCGGGAGTAATCAATGAGCAGTTCTTC. This codes for CASSPLGAGVINEQFF.

J is TRBJ2-7 and V is TRBV25-1; D might be TRBD2 (5 bases). Trimming left V 3 bases short and J 0 bases short, with 6 bases between. This CDR3 has 13 amino acids. CDR1 and CDR2 from the germline V gene are MGHDK and SYGVNS. CDR3 loop: CASSDGSSYEQYF. In nucleotides, the CDR3 is TGTGCCAGCAGTGATGGGAGCTCCTACGAGCAGTACTTC.

The chain links TRBV20-1 to TRBJ2-3, with D perhaps given as TRBD1 or TRBD2 (6 bases each). Trimming removed 2 bases at V and 9 bases at J, with 9 bases between. There are 11 residues in the CDR3. Germline V CDR1 and CDR2: DFQATT, SNEGSKA (reference sequence). The CDR3 DNA sequence: TGCAGTGCTAGAAGGGGGAGGACGCAGTATTTT. Translating gives CSARRGRTQYF.

This clonotype was recorded a few times. This sequence joins TRBV7-9 and TRBJ1-4, with D possibly being TRBD1 (5 bases). The length of the CDR3 is 12 residues. V gave up 5 bases and J gave up 7 bases, with 8 bases separating them. Germline assignment: CDR1 SEHNR and CDR2 FQNEAQ (reference sequence). CDR3 residues: CASSVGGEKLFF. CDR3 nucleotides: TGTGCCAGCAGCGTCGGGGGTGAAAAACTGTTTTTT.

This clonotype came up a few times. The chain links TRBV6-1 to TRBJ1-4, with TRBD1 identical over 7 bases. Germline V lookup: CDR1 MNHNS, CDR2 SASEGT. CDR3 length: 15 residues. Trimming at V came to 6 bases and at J to 3 bases, leaving 7 bases not matched to a gene. CDR3 nucleotides: TGTGCCAGCAGGGACACAGGGGAGGCTAATGAAAAACTGTTTTTT. It encodes CASRDTGEANEKLFF.

This clonotype turned up a few times. The chain couples TRBV4-3 to TRBJ2-1, with 8 bases fitting TRBD1. J gave up 4 bases and V 1 base, and 9 bases lay outside the gene matches. The CDR3 is made up of 17 amino acids. Germline V gene lookup returns CDR1 LGHNA and CDR2 YSLEER. CDR3 in amino acids: CASSQVQFDRGYNEQFF. The CDR3 DNA is TGCGCCAGCAGCCAAGTACAGTTCGACAGGGGTTACAATGAGCAGTTCTTC.

The gene calls are TRBV12-3 or TRBV12-4 and TRBJ1-2; tentatively, D is TRBD1 (5 bases). The CDR3 consists of 15 residues. The V end was cut by 6 bases, the J end by 4 bases, with 18 bases between. The CDR3 DNA reads as TGTGCCAGCAGCAATGACAGAATCGGTGGCTATGGCTACACCTTC. Amino acid sequence: CASSNDRIGGYGYTF.

The chain uses TRBV5-1 and TRBJ1-5, with TRBD1 matching 8 bases. Looked up from germline, CDR1 is SGHRS and CDR2 is YFSETQ. The CDR3 totals 18 residues. V lost 2 bases to trimming and J lost 2 bases; unmatched junction nucleotides: 12. CDR3 DNA: TGCGCCAGCAGCTTTTGTCGGACAGGGAGAGGACGCAATCAGCCCCAGCATTTT. It encodes CASSFCRTGRGRNQPQHF.

Ten or more counts support this clonotype. The chain combines TRBV5-6 with TRBJ2-7; D perhaps matches TRBD2 (5 bases). CDR1 is SGHDT and CDR2 is YYEEEE in the germline V gene. This CDR3 is 14 amino acids long. Trimming took off 4 bases at V and 0 bases at J, with 11 bases between the two ends. Here the CDR3 DNA reads TGTGCCAGCAGCGGCCTTGGGAGCTCCTACGAGCAGTACTTC. This gives the protein CASSGLGSSYEQYF.

V gene TRBV20-1 combines with J gene TRBJ2-7; TRBD2 matches at 11 bases. The CDR3 extends over 13 amino acids. The germline CDR1 and CDR2 sequences are DFQATT and SNEGSKA (reference sequence). V was pared by 2 bases and J by 6 bases, with 3 bases of the junction left unmatched. DNA of the CDR3: TGCAGTGCTAGACTAGCGGGGGGCGGCGAGCAGTACTTC. Translating it yields CSARLAGGGEQYF.

This clonotype occurred a few times. The genes are TRBV11-2 and TRBJ2-1; no reliable D call. The CDR3 extends over 15 amino acids. Trimming shortened V by 4 bases and J by 6 bases, and 16 bases separated the two germline ends. The germline CDR1 and CDR2 sequences are SGHAT and FQNNGV. The chain's CDR3 is CASSSRTRVGNEQFF. In DNA form, the CDR3 reads TGTGCCAGCAGCTCAAGGACCCGAGTGGGCAATGAGCAGTTCTTC.

The chain has TRBV30 and TRBJ2-3; D is perhaps TRBD2 (6 bases). Trimming removed 1 base from V and 0 bases from J, with 8 bases in between. This CDR3 has 14 residues. The germline CDR1 and CDR2 sequences are GTSNPN and SVGIG (reference sequence). This chain's CDR3 is CAWSDGSSTDTQYF. Written as DNA, the CDR3 is TGTGCCTGGAGTGACGGGAGTAGCACAGATACGCAGTATTTT.

This clonotype was recorded many times. The CDR3 is CSASISEMYGYTF. Written as DNA, the CDR3 is TGCAGTGCTAGTATTTCTGAGATGTATGGCTACACCTTC. The chain is built from TRBV20-1 and TRBJ1-2, with D uncertain. Germline CDR1 reads DFQATT; CDR2 reads SNEGSKA (reference sequence). Trimming pared 3 bases from V and 5 bases from J, leaving 13 bases between. The CDR3 has 13 amino acids.

CDR3 bases: TGCAGTGCTCGCGACGGGGCGACTGGAAACACCATATATTTT. Amino acids: CSARDGATGNTIYF. V is TRBV20-1 and J is TRBJ1-3, with D possibly being TRBD1 (5 bases). Between the trimmed V and J ends, which lost 5 bases and 2 bases, there was a span of 13 bases. The CDR3 extends over 14 amino acids. Germline-derived CDR1 and CDR2 are DFQATT and SNEGSKA (reference sequence).

J is TRBJ2-7 and V is TRBV5-1; TRBD2 agrees at 11 bases. Germline loops: CDR1 SGHRS, CDR2 YFSETQ. V lost 4 bases and J lost 7; bases outside the gene matches: 7. CDR3 length: 14 amino acids. The CDR3 DNA sequence: TGCGCCAGCAGCCGGCCTAGCGGGAGGAGTGAGCAGTACTTC. It codes for CASSRPSGRSEQYF.

This clonotype has just a few counts. CDR3 in amino acids: CSARITGRDYGYTF. The CDR3 nucleotides read TGCAGTGCTAGAATAACAGGGCGGGACTATGGCTACACCTTC. This chain connects TRBV20-1 to TRBJ1-2, with D tentatively TRBD1 (6 bases). V was pared by 2 bases and J by 3 bases, with 13 bases between. The CDR3 length is 14 residues. The V gene's germline CDR1 is DFQATT and CDR2 SNEGSKA (reference sequence).

V is TRBV5-1 and J is TRBJ2-4, with 8 positions matching TRBD1. This CDR3 is built from 14 residues. V shed 7 bases, J shed 1 base, and the junction held 4 bases outside the gene matches. Germline V gene sequence: CDR1 SGHRS, CDR2 YFSETQ. The DNA for the CDR3 is TGCGCCAGCGAGGACAGGGTTGCCAAAAACATTCAGTACTTC. Translated, it gives CASEDRVAKNIQYF. Full variable domain (outside the CDR3, taken from reference TRBV5-1 and TRBJ2-4): KAGVTQTPRYLIKTRGQQVTLSCSPISGHRSVSWYQQTPGQGLQFLFEYFSETQRNKGNFPGRFSGRQFSNSRSEMNVSTLELGDSALYLCASEDRVAKNIQYFGAGTRLSVL.

This clonotype was counted at least ten times. This chain links TRBV28 with TRBJ1-3; 7 positions agree with TRBD1. The CDR3 is 14 residues long. With V trimmed by 2 bases and J by 4 bases, 2 bases remained unmatched. The V gene's germline CDR1 is MDHEN and CDR2 SYDVKM. CDR3 bases: TGTGCCAGCAGTTTACCGGGACAGGGAAACACCATATATTTT. Translated, it gives CASSLPGQGNTIYF.

The chain carries TRBV6-1 and TRBJ2-7, with a tentative D call TRBD1 (6 bases). The germline CDR1 and CDR2 sequences are MNHNS and SASEGT. This CDR3 spans 14 amino acids. Trimming pared 8 bases from V and 2 bases from J, leaving 16 bases between. In nucleotides, the CDR3 is TGTGCCAGCGCCCGAGGCCCAGGGGCCTACGAGCAGTACTTC. It encodes CASARGPGAYEQYF.

This chain uses TRBV7-2 with TRBJ1-4, with D tentatively TRBD1 (5 bases). The CDR3 runs to 13 residues. V dropped 1 base and J dropped 11 bases, with 11 bases sitting between them. Germline CDR1 SGHTA, CDR2 FQGNSA. Here the CDR3 reads CASSLDGGRKLFF. The CDR3 nucleotides read TGTGCCAGCAGCTTAGATGGGGGGAGGAAACTGTTTTTT.

The genes are TRBV9 and TRBJ2-3, with 9 bases that match TRBD2. V shed 4 bases and J 0 bases; nucleotides not matched to a gene: 6. The V gene's germline CDR1 is SGDLS and CDR2 YYNGEE. This CDR3 has 16 residues. CDR3 nucleotide sequence: TGTGCCAGCAGCATCCTAGCGGGAAGGAGCACAGATACGCAGTATTTT. Protein product: CASSILAGRSTDTQYF.

The table lists this clonotype with a few counts. The V gene is TRBV20-1, the J gene TRBJ2-7; D is perhaps TRBD1 (6 bases). V was trimmed by 5 bases and J by 4 bases, leaving 15 bases between them. CDR1 and CDR2 (germline): DFQATT, SNEGSKA (reference sequence). The CDR3 has 13 amino acids. Here the CDR3 DNA reads TGCAGTGCTGATGAACAGGGACGATACGAGCAGTACTTC. Protein sequence: CSADEQGRYEQYF.

This clonotype has more than one count but fewer than ten. The chain combines TRBV4-3 with TRBJ1-1; D remains ambiguous. The CDR3 covers 13 residues. Germline CDR1 reads LGHNA; CDR2 reads YSLEER. Trimming stripped 1 base from V and 4 bases from J, with 7 bases between. CDR3 loop: CASSQVVATEAFF. CDR3 nucleotides: TGCGCCAGCAGCCAAGTGGTGGCCACTGAAGCTTTCTTT.

There are many counts of this clonotype. The V call is TRBV24-1, the J call TRBJ1-3, with D unclear. The CDR3 sequence is 14 residues long. The ends were cut back, 8 bases at V and 0 bases at J, with 10 bases in the middle. Germline assignment: CDR1 KGHDR and CDR2 SFDVKD. Here the CDR3 reads CATKHASSGNTIYF. The CDR3 DNA follows: TGTGCCACCAAACACGCGAGCTCTGGAAACACCATATATTTT.

Only a few counts were recorded for this clonotype. V and J are TRBV29-1 and TRBJ2-3; 8 bases match TRBD1. The CDR3 consists of 14 residues. J gave up 0 bases and V 4 bases, and 3 bases lay outside the gene matches. CDR1 and CDR2 (germline): SQVTM, ANQGSEA. CDR3 sequence: CSVGDRGSTDTQYF. The CDR3 nucleotides are TGCAGCGTTGGAGACAGGGGAAGCACAGATACGCAGTATTTT.